Sequencing of this T cell receptor beta chain was carried out in a study of blood T cell repertoires in COVID-19. This CDR3 has 13 residues. Germline V lookup: CDR1 KGHSH, CDR2 LQKENI. Trimming removed 6 bases from V and 2 bases from J, with 11 bases in between. On this clone itself: This sample also contains other DNA sequences that code for the same CDR3.

Repertoires were generated with immunoSEQ multiplex PCR, while TCRdb's copy carries only in-frame clones and drops some. This repertoire shows around 190,000 clones, roughly four fifths found once; its top ten account for roughly an eighth. The sample consisted of peripheral blood. This rearrangement joins TRBV18 to TRBJ2-7; a weak D match, TRBD1 (6 bases). This TCR was recovered from a woman aged 50 to 60 with acute or convalescent COVID-19. The CDR3 DNA follows: TGTGCCAGCTCCCCAGGACAGACCTACGAGCAGTACTTC. Its translation: CASSPGQTYEQYF.